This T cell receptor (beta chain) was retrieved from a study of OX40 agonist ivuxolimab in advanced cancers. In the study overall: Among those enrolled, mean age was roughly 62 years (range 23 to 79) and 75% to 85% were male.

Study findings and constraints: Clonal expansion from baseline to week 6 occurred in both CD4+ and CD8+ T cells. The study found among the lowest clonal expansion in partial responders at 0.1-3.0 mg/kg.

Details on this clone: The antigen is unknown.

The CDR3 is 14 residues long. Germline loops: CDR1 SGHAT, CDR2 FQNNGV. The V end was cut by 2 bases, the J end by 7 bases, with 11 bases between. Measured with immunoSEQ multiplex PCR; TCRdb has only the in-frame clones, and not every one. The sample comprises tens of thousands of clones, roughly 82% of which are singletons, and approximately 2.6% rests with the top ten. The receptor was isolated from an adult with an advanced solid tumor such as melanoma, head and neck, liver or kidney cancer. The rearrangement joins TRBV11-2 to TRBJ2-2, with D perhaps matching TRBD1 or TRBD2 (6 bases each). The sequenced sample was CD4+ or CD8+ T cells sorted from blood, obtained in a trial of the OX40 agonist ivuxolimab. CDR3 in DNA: TGTGCCAGCAGCTTAAGGGGGGTTGGCGGGGAGCTGTTTTTT. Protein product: CASSLRGVGGELFF.